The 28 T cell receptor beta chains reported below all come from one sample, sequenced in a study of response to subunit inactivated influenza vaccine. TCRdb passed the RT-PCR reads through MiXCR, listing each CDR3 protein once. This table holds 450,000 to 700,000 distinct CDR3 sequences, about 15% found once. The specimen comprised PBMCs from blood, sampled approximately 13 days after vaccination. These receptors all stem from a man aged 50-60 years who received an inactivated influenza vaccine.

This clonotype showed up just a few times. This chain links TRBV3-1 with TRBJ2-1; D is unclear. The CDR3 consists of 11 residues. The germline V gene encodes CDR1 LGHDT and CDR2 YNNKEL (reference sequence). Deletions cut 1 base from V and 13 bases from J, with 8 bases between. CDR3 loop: CASSQGQSQFF. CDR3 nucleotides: TGTGCCAGCAGCCAAGGGCAGAGTCAGTTCTTC.

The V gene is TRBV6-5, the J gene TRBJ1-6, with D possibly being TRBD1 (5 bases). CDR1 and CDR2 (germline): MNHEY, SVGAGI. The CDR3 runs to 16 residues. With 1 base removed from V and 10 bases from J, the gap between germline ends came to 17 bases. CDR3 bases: TGTGCCAGCAGTTACTTACAGGACCCCCTAGGGTCACCCCTCCACTTT. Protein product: CASSYLQDPLGSPLHF.

The CDR3 sequence: CASSQDPDGSSYNEQFF. In DNA form, the CDR3 reads TGTGCCAGCAGCCAAGATCCGGACGGGAGCTCCTACAATGAGCAGTTCTTC. The chain couples TRBV14 to TRBJ2-1, with a tentative D call TRBD2 (6 bases). This CDR3 is built from 17 residues. CDR1 is SGHDN, CDR2 FVKESK, per germline. Trimming left V 0 bases short and J 0 bases short, with 12 bases between.

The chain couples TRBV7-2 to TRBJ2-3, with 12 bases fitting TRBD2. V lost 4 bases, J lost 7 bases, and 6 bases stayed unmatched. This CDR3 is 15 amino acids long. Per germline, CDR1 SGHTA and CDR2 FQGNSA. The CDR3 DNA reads TGTGCCAGCAGCTCTAGCGGGGGGGCCGCGAATACGCAGTATTTT. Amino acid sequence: CASSSSGGAANTQYF.

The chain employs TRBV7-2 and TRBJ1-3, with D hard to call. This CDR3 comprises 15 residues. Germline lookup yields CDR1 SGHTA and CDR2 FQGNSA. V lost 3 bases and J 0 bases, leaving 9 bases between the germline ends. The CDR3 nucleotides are TGTGCCAGCAGCTTTGGGCGGCGCTCTGGAAACACCATATATTTT. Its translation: CASSFGRRSGNTIYF.

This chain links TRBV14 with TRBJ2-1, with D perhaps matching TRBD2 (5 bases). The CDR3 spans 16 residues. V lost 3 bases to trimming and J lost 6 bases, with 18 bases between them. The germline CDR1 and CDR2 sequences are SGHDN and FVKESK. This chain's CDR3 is CASSQSGRGFGNEQFF. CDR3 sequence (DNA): TGTGCCAGCAGCCAGAGCGGCCGGGGTTTTGGCAATGAGCAGTTCTTC. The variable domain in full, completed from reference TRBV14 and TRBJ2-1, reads EAGVTQFPSHSVIEKGQTVTLRCDPISGHDNLYWYRRVMGKEIKFLLHFVKESKQDESGMPNNRFLAERTGGTYSTLKVQPAELEDSGVYFCASSQSGRGFGNEQFFGPGTRLTVL.

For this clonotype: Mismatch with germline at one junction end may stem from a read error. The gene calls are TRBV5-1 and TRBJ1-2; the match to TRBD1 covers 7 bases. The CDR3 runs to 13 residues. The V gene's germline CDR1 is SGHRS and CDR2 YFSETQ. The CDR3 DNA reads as TGCGCTAGCAGCCCCGGGACAGCAAATGGCTACACCTTC. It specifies CASSPGTANGYTF.

CDR3 DNA: TGTGCCAGCAGCGCGACAGGGGGAAGCAATCAGCCCCAGCATTTT. This encodes CASSATGGSNQPQHF. The rearrangement links TRBV9 to TRBJ1-5; 9 nucleotides match TRBD1. The length of the CDR3 is 15 residues. CDR1 and CDR2 from the germline V gene are SGDLS and YYNGEE. The V and J ends lost 3 bases and 1 base, in that order; junction bases with no gene match: 2. Full variable domain (missing parts from reference TRBV9 and TRBJ1-5): DSGVTQTPKHLITATGQRVTLRCSPRSGDLSVYWYQQSLDQGLQFLIQYYNGEERAKGNILERFSAQQFPDLHSELNLSSLELGDSALYFCASSATGGSNQPQHFGDGTRLSIL.

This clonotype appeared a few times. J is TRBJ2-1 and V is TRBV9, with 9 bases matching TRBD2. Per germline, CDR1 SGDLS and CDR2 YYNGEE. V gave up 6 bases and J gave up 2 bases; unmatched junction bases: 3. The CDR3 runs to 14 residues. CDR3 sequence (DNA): TGTGCCAGCAAGCGGGAGGATACCTACAATGAGCAGTTCTTC. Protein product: CASKREDTYNEQFF.

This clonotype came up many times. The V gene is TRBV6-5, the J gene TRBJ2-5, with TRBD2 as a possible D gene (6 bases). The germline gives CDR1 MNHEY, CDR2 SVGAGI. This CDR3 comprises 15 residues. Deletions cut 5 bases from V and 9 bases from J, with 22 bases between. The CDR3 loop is CASSHGTGAERPQYF. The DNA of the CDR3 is TGTGCCAGCAGTCACGGGACGGGAGCGGAGAGACCCCAGTACTTC.

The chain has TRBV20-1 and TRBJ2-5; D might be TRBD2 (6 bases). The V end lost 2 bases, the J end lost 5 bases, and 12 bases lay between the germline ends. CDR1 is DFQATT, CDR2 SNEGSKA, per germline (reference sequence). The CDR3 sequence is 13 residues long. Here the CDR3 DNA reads TGCAGTGCTAGATCGGGTGGGGGGGAGACCCAGTACTTC. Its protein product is CSARSGGGETQYF.

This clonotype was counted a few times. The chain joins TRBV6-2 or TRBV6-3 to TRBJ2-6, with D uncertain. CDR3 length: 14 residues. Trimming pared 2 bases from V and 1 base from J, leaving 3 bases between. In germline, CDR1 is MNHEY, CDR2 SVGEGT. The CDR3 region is CASSYQSGANVLTF. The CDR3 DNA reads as TGTGCCAGCAGTTACCAATCTGGGGCCAACGTCCTGACTTTC.

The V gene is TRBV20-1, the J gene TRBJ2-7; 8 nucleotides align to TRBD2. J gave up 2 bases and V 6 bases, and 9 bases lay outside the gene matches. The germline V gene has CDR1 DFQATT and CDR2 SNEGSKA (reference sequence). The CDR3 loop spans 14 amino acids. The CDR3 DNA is TGCAGTGCCTTCCGGGGGGGGCCTACCTACGAGCAGTACTTC. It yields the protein CSAFRGGPTYEQYF.

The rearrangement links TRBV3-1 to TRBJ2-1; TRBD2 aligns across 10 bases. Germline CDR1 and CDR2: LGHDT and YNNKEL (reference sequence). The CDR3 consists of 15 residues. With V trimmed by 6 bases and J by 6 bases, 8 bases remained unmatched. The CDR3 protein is CASRQGLARGNEQFF. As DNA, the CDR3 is TGTGCCAGCAGACAGGGACTAGCGAGGGGCAATGAGCAGTTCTTC.

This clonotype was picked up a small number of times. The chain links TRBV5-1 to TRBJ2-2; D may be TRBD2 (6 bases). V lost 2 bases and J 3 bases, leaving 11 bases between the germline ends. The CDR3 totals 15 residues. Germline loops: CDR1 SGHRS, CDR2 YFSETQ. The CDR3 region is CASSFKGGYTGELFF. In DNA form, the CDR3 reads TGCGCCAGCAGCTTTAAGGGAGGATACACCGGGGAGCTGTTTTTT.

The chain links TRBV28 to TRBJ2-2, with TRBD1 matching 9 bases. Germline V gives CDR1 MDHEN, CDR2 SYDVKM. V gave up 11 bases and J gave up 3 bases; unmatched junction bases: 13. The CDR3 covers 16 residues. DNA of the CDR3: TGTGCCTCACAGCCTATCGACAGGGGGGACACCGGGGAGCTGTTTTTT. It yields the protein CASQPIDRGDTGELFF.

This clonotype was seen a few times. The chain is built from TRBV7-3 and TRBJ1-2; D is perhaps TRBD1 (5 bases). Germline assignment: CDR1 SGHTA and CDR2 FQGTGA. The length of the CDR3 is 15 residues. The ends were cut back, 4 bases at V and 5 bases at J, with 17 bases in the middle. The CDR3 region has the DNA TGTGCCAGCAGCTCTTCCGGGACGGATACTTATGGCTACACCTTC. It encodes CASSSSGTDTYGYTF. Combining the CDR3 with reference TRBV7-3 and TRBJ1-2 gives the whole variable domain GAGVSQTPSNKVTEKGKYVELRCDPISGHTALYWYRQSLGQGPEFLIYFQGTGAADDSGLPNDRFFAVRPEGSVSTLKIQRTERGDSAVYLCASSSSGTDTYGYTFGSGTRLTVV.

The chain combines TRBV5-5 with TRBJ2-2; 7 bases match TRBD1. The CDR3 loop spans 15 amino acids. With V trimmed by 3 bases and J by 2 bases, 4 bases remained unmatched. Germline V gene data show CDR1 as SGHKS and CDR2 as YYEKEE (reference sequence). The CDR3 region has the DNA TGTGCCAGCAGCTATAACAGGGGAAACACCGGGGAGCTGTTTTTT. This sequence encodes CASSYNRGNTGELFF.

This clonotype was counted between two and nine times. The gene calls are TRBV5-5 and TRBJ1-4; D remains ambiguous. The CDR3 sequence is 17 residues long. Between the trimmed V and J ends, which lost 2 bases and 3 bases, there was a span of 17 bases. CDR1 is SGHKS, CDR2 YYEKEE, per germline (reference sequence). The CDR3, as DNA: TGTGCCAGCAGCTTCCTTTCCGGGGAGGGCGCTAATGAAAAACTGTTTTTT. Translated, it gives CASSFLSGEGANEKLFF.

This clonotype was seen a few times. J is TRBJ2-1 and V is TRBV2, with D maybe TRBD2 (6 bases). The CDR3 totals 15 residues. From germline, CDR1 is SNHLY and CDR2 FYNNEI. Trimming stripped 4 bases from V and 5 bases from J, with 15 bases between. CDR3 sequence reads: CASSATSFTDNEQFF. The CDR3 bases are TGTGCCAGCAGTGCCACTAGCTTCACAGACAATGAGCAGTTCTTC.

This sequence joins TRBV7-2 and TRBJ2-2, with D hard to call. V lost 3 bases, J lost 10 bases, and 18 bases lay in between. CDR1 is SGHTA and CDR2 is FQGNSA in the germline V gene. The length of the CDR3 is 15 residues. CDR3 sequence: CASSFNSGQTEELFF. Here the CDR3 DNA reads TGTGCCAGCAGCTTCAACTCGGGCCAGACGGAGGAGCTGTTTTTT.

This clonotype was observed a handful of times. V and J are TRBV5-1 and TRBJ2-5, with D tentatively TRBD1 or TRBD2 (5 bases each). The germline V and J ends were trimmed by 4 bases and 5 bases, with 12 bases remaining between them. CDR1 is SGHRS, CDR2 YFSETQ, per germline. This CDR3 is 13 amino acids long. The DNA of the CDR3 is TGCGCCAGCAGCGCTGGGACCAGGGAGACCCAGTACTTC. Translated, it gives CASSAGTRETQYF.

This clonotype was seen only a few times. The CDR3 region has the DNA TGCAGCACTCCCGGGAGTCAAGAGACCCAGTACTTC. Its protein is CSTPGSQETQYF. This rearrangement joins TRBV29-1 to TRBJ2-5; a possible D gene is TRBD2 (6 bases). The CDR3 is 12 amino acids. The germline gives CDR1 SQVTM, CDR2 ANQGSEA. Trimming shortened V by 8 bases and J by 2 bases, and 12 bases separated the two germline ends. Drawing the rest from reference TRBV29-1 and TRBJ2-5, the complete variable domain is SAVISQKPSRDICQRGTSLTIQCQVDSQVTMMFWYRQQPGQSLTLIATANQGSEATYESGFVIDKFPISRPNLTFSTLTVSNMSPEDSSIYLCSTPGSQETQYFGPGTRLLVL.

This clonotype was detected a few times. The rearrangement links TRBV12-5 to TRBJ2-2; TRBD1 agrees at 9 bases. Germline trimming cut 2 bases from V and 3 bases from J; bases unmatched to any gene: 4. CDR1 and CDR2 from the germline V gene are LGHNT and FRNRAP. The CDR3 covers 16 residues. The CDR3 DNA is TGTGCTAGTGGTTTGTCACAGGGGGCTTACACCGGGGAGCTGTTTTTT. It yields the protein CASGLSQGAYTGELFF.

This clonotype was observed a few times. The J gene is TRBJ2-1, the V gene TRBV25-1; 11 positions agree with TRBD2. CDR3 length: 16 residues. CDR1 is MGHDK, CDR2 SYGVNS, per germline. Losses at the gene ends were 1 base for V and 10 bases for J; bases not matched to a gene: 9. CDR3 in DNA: TGTGCCAGCAGTGAATGGGCTAGCGGGAGGTTAATGGAGCAGTTCTTC. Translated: CASSEWASGRLMEQFF. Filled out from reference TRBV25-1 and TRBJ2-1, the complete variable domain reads EADIYQTPRYLVIGTGKKITLECSQTMGHDKMYWYQQDPGMELHLIHYSYGVNSTEKGDLSSESTVSRIRTEHFPLTLESARPSHTSQYLCASSEWASGRLMEQFFGPGTRLTVL.

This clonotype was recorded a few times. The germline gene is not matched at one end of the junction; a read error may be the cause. The CDR3 spells CASSLGTGNAEAFF. The CDR3 DNA sequence: TGCGCCAGCAGCCTCGGGACAGGGAACGCTGAAGCTTTCTTT. The J gene is TRBJ1-1, the V gene TRBV5-1, with 9 bases that match TRBD1. Germline V CDR1 and CDR2: SGHRS, YFSETQ. This CDR3 contains 14 residues.

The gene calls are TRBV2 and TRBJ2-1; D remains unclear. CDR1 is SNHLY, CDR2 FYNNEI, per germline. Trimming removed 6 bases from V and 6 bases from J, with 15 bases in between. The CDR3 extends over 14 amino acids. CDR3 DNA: TGTGCCAGCAGCCTTGATGTCGGCGGCAATGAGCAGTTCTTC. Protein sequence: CASSLDVGGNEQFF.

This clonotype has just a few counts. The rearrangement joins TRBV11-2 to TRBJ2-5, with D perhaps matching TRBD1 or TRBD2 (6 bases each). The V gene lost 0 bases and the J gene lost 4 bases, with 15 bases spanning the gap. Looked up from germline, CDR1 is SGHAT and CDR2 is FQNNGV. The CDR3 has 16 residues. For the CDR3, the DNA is TGTGCCAGCAGCTTAGATCTGAAGGGGGGACGAGAGACCCAGTACTTC. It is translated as CASSLDLKGGRETQYF.